Listed here are 11 T cell receptor beta chains from one sample, sequenced in a study of T-cell reconstitution after alpha-beta-depleted transplantation in children. Preparation of the TCRbeta library used unique molecular identifiers. One entry per CDR3 protein results from TCRdb running MiXCR on the PCR reads. The top ten clones hold 4.5% of a sample with about 200,000 distinct CDR3 sequences, roughly 6.3% of them seen once. The source material was PBMCs, sampled before TCRalphabeta/CD19-depleted stem cell transplant. Receptors originate from a girl in the first two years of life with combined immunodeficiency, due to receive a stem cell transplant.

This clonotype came up many times. V and J are TRBV5-5 and TRBJ1-1; D is ambiguous. This CDR3 is 14 amino acids long. V was cut by 1 base and J by 4 bases, with 11 bases left in between. The V gene's germline CDR1 is SGHKS and CDR2 YYEKEE (reference sequence). The CDR3 DNA sequence: TGTGCCAGCAGCTTGTCGGGCGAGATCACTGAAGCTTTCTTT. It is translated as CASSLSGEITEAFF.

The V gene is TRBV20-1, the J gene TRBJ2-1; weak D call: TRBD1 (5 bases). Germline CDR1 DFQATT, CDR2 SNEGSKA (reference sequence). The CDR3 contains 15 residues. Trimming removed 3 bases from V and 9 bases from J, with 21 bases in between. The CDR3 DNA reads as TGCAGTGCTAGCGTGGCAGGGCCAGAATCTAGTGAGCAGTTCTTC. It codes for CSASVAGPESSEQFF.

The V and J genes are TRBV7-2 and TRBJ2-1, with a tentative D call TRBD2 (7 bases). With 7 bases removed from V and 8 bases from J, the gap between germline ends came to 18 bases. CDR1 is SGHTA, CDR2 FQGNSA, per germline. The length of the CDR3 is 14 residues. The CDR3 bases are TGTGCCAGCACCCTCTTTTCGGGGGGCGATGAGCAGTTCTTC. Protein sequence: CASTLFSGGDEQFF.

This clonotype was detected many times. This chain connects TRBV11-2 to TRBJ2-2; D call uncertain. The CDR3 has 20 amino acids. Per the germline V gene, CDR1 is SGHAT and CDR2 is FQNNGV. Deletions cut 5 bases from V and 6 bases from J, with 31 bases between. Here the CDR3 DNA reads TGTGCCAGCAGCACCTTCGTTAGCATCGGCACCGCTGGCGTCTCCGGGGAGCTGTTTTTT. Translation gives CASSTFVSIGTAGVSGELFF.

This clonotype was detected many times. The V call is TRBV6-2 or TRBV6-3, the J call TRBJ2-1; 13 positions agree with TRBD2. After removal of 5 bases from V and 9 bases from J, the junction contained 7 bases not matched to a gene. The CDR3 length is 15 residues. Germline V CDR1 and CDR2: MNHEY, SVGEGT. The CDR3 loop is CASSRTSGSSGEQFF. In nucleotides, the CDR3 is TGTGCCAGCAGTCGGACTAGCGGGAGTAGCGGTGAGCAGTTCTTC.

This clonotype was detected many times. J is TRBJ2-3 and V is TRBV2; unclear D gene. V lost 7 bases and J lost 2, with 10 bases in between. Germline CDR1 reads SNHLY; CDR2 reads FYNNEI. The CDR3 is made up of 13 amino acids. The CDR3 nucleotides read TGTGCCAGCAATAAGGAGACCACAGATACGCAGTATTTT. Translated, it gives CASNKETTDTQYF.

This clonotype was found many times. As DNA, the CDR3 is TGCAGTGCTGTCGTTATGACTGGGAACTCCTACGAGCAGTACTTC. This codes for CSAVVMTGNSYEQYF. The chain uses TRBV20-1 and TRBJ2-7; D is ambiguous. The V end lost 5 bases, the J end lost 0 bases, and 17 bases lay between the germline ends. Germline CDR1 DFQATT, CDR2 SNEGSKA (reference sequence). CDR3 length: 15 amino acids.

This clonotype appeared many times. This rearrangement joins TRBV21-1 to TRBJ1-2. TRBV21-1 has pseudogene status. The CDR3 totals 17 residues. This chain's CDR3 is CASSKGRTKVPFYGYTF. The CDR3 nucleotides read TGTGCCAGCAGCAAAGGGAGGACTAAGGTCCCCTTTTATGGCTACACCTTC.

This clonotype appeared many times. The chain employs TRBV14 and TRBJ2-1; 11 positions agree with TRBD2. J gave up 4 bases and V 4 bases, and 3 bases lay outside the gene matches. The CDR3 has 15 residues. The germline V gene has CDR1 SGHDN and CDR2 FVKESK. Written as DNA, the CDR3 is TGTGCCAGCAGCCCCCTAGCGGGGGGATACAATGAGCAGTTCTTC. Protein sequence: CASSPLAGGYNEQFF.

This clonotype was detected many times. The chain links TRBV20-1 to TRBJ2-7; D is undetermined. Germline lookup yields CDR1 DFQATT and CDR2 SNEGSKA (reference sequence). V was cut by 6 bases and J by 2 bases, with 14 bases left in between. The CDR3 extends over 13 amino acids. DNA for the CDR3: TGCAGTGCCCCCGGACCCATGACCTACGAGCAGTACTTC. Translating it yields CSAPGPMTYEQYF.

This clonotype occurred many times. This chain connects TRBV10-3 to TRBJ2-1, with D unresolved. Trimming pared 3 bases from V and 4 bases from J, leaving 22 bases between. From germline, CDR1 is ENHRY and CDR2 SYGVKD. The CDR3 is 18 amino acids. The CDR3 DNA follows: TGTGCCATCAGTGACCCTGACCAATTCGTCAAGATTTACAATGAGCAGTTCTTC. It encodes CAISDPDQFVKIYNEQFF.